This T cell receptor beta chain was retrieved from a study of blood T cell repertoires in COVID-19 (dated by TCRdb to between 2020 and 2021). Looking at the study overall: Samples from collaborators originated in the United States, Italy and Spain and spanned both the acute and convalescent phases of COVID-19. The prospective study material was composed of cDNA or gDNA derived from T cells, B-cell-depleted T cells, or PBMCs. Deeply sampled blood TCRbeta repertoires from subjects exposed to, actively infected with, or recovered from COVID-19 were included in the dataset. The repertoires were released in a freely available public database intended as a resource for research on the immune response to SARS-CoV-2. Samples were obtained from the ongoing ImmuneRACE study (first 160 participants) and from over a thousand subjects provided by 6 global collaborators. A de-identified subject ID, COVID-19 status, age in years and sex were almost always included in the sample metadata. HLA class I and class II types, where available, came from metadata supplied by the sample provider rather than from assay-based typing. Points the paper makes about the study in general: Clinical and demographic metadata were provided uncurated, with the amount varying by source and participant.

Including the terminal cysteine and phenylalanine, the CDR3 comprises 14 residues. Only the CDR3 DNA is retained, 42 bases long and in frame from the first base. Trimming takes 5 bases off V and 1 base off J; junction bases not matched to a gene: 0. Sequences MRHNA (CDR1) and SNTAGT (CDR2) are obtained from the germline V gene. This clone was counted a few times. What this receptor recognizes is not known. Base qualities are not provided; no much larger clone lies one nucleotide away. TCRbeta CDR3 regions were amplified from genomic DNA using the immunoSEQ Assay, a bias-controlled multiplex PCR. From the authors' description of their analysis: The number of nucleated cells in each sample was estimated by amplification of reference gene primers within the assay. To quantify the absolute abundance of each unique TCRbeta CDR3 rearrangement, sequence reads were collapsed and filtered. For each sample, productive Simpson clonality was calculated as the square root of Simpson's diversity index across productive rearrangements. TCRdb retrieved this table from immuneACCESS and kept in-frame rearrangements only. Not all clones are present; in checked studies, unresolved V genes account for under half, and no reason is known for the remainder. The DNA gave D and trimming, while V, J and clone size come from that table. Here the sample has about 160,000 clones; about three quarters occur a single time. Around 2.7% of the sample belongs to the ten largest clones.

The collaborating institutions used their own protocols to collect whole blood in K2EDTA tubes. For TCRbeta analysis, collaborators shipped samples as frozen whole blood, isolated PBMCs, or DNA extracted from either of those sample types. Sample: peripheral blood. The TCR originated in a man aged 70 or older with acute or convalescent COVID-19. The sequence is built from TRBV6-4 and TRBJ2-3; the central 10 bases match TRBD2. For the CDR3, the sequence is CASSLAGGTDTQYF. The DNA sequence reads TGTGCCAGCAGTCTAGCGGGGGGCACAGATACGCAGTATTTT.